Given below is one T cell receptor (beta chain) in context. Its target is not known. The TCRbeta library incorporated unique molecular identifiers. TCRdb reanalysed the PCR reads using MiXCR and keeps one entry per CDR3 protein. The sample shows a few hundred thousand distinct CDR3 sequences, around 13% of them seen only once. Looked up from germline, CDR1 is LNHDA and CDR2 is SQIVND (reference sequence). The V end lost 4 bases, the J end lost 4 bases, and 10 bases lay between the germline ends. CDR3 length: 13 residues. This sample is part of a study of T-cell reconstitution after alpha-beta-depleted transplantation in children. Study conclusions and caveats: Hyperexpanded clones declined; after one year, newly produced T cells mostly supplied diversity. By about two months after transplant, alpha-beta T cells reportedly arose from several hundred graft clones that had expanded. Several patients had high TCRbeta diversity at day 60; it came from surviving recipient T cells and thymic progenitors.

This chain uses TRBV19 with TRBJ2-5; no firm D call. The starting material was PBMCs, mostly from graft donor cells, obtained 360 days after TCRalphabeta/CD19-depleted stem cell transplant. This receptor was taken from a male patient aged 10 to 17 who had a stem cell transplant for acute myeloid leukemia, so the T cells may come from the graft donor. The CDR3 bases are TGTGCCAGTAGTACCAAGACACTAGAGACCCAGTACTTC. Translating it yields CASSTKTLETQYF. The complete variable domain, with remaining parts taken from reference TRBV19 and TRBJ2-5, reads DGGITQSPKYLFRKEGQNVTLSCEQNLNHDAMYWYRQDPGQGLRLIYYSQIVNDFQKGDIAEGYSVSREKKESFPLTVTSAQKNPTAFYLCASSTKTLETQYFGPGTRLLVL.